This passage covers 21 T cell receptor beta chains from one sample sequenced in a study of Ad26.COV2.S vaccination and SARS-CoV-2 variants (dated by TCRdb to about 2021). The method was the immunoSEQ multiplex PCR assay. The clones in this table, taken by TCRdb from immuneACCESS, are in-frame only. Not every clone is retained; where verified, under half of the shortfall comes from an unresolved V gene, and the cause of the rest is unknown. The sample table shows about 680,000 clones, and around 92% are seen once. Jointly, the top ten make up about 1.5% of the sample. The treatment or condition label here, explained by the study, means: some 20 received Ad26.COV2.S at low or high dose, single or two shots; roughly five received placebo; per-sample allocation not given. Repertoires of vaccine and placebo recipients were sequenced from samples collected on day 63 after the first injection. The source material was peripheral blood, sampled in a trial of Ad26.COV2.S vaccine versus placebo. The receptors shown here come from a person aged 18-65 years who received the Ad26.COV2.S COVID-19 vaccine or a placebo.

CDR3 amino acids: CASSLDTGELFF. The CDR3 DNA is TGTGCCAGCAGCCTGGACACCGGGGAGCTGTTTTTT. The chain combines TRBV6-1 with TRBJ2-2, with D uncertain. The V end was cut by 6 bases, the J end by 3 bases, with 5 bases between. Germline-derived CDR1 and CDR2 are MNHNS and SASEGT. The CDR3 length is 12 residues.

This clone was found once. V and J are TRBV27 and TRBJ2-4, with D tentatively TRBD1 or TRBD2 (5 bases each). Germline CDR1 and CDR2: MNHEY and SMNVEV (reference sequence). The CDR3 loop spans 15 amino acids. Trimming stripped 1 base from V and 8 bases from J, with 15 bases between. The CDR3 loop is CASSLFPGTRDIQYF. CDR3 nucleotides: TGTGCCAGCAGTTTATTCCCCGGGACGAGGGACATTCAGTACTTC.

This rearrangement joins TRBV25-1 to TRBJ2-7, with 9 bases matching TRBD1. Losses at the gene ends were 3 bases for V and 5 bases for J; bases not matched to a gene: 5. Germline CDR1 MGHDK, CDR2 SYGVNS. There are 14 residues in the CDR3. This CDR3 reads CASSDPGQGNEQYF. CDR3 DNA sequence: TGTGCCAGCAGTGATCCGGGACAGGGAAACGAGCAGTACTTC.

The chain uses TRBV6-1 and TRBJ1-2; D might be TRBD1 (5 bases). V was shortened by 2 bases and J by 3 bases, with 10 bases between the two germline ends. Germline V gene sequence: CDR1 MNHNS, CDR2 SASEGT. CDR3 length: 14 residues. As DNA, the CDR3 is TGTGCCAGCAGTGAAAGAATGGGGCACTATGGCTACACCTTC. The encoded protein is CASSERMGHYGYTF.

V and J are TRBV6-2 or TRBV6-3 and TRBJ2-7; D is possibly TRBD2 (7 bases). This CDR3 is 15 amino acids long. Germline V CDR1 and CDR2: MNHEY, SVGEGT. V was clipped by 5 bases and J by 2 bases, with 16 bases between them. CDR3 region: CASSTPGGPTYEQYF. The CDR3 nucleotides read TGTGCCAGCAGTACCCCCGGGGGGCCTACCTACGAGCAGTACTTC.

V and J are TRBV2 and TRBJ2-7, with 13 bases matching TRBD2. Losses at the gene ends were 8 bases for V and 0 bases for J; bases not matched to a gene: 4. The CDR3 spans 15 residues. Per germline, CDR1 SNHLY and CDR2 FYNNEI. CDR3 DNA sequence: TGTGCCAGCGGGGGACTAGCGGGGCCCTCCTACGAGCAGTACTTC. As protein: CASGGLAGPSYEQYF.

V gene TRBV19 combines with J gene TRBJ1-5; D is undetermined. V lost 6 bases, J lost 1 base, and 10 bases lay in between. This CDR3 is 14 amino acids long. The V gene's germline CDR1 is LNHDA and CDR2 SQIVND (reference sequence). CDR3 sequence reads: CASSHDGSNQPQHF. The CDR3, as DNA: TGTGCCAGTAGCCACGACGGCAGCAATCAGCCCCAGCATTTT.

This chain uses TRBV21-1 with TRBJ2-7; TRBD2 is the table's D call, not checked against the DNA. TRBV21-1 constitutes a pseudogene. The CDR3 spans 14 residues. The CDR3 DNA follows: TGTGCCAGCAGCAAAGACCTCGGAGTGGGCGAGCAGTACTTC. Translating gives CASSKDLGVGEQYF.

The chain employs TRBV6-2 or TRBV6-3 and TRBJ2-1, with D perhaps matching TRBD2 (6 bases). In germline, CDR1 is MNHEY, CDR2 SVGEGT. Trimming took 4 bases from V and 7 from J, leaving 11 bases between them. CDR3 length: 13 amino acids. This chain's CDR3 is CASSSRGRNEQFF. DNA of the CDR3: TGTGCCAGCAGTTCCCGGGGGAGAAATGAGCAGTTCTTC.

This rearrangement joins TRBV6-6 to TRBJ2-1; D ambiguous. The CDR3 runs to 12 residues. Trimming removed 6 bases at V and 8 bases at J, with 11 bases between. The germline CDR1 and CDR2 sequences are MNHNY and SVGAGI (reference sequence). The CDR3 nucleotides read TGTGCCAGCAGCAAACCCTCTCATGAGCAGTTCTTC. It specifies CASSKPSHEQFF.

The CDR3 sequence is CASSLADRRETQYF. DNA of the CDR3: TGTGCCAGCAGCTTGGCGGACCGACGGGAGACCCAGTACTTC. J is TRBJ2-7 and V is TRBV5-6; D gene ambiguous. The DNA matches TRBJ2-5 better at its end, which makes the J call doubtful. Per the germline V gene, CDR1 is SGHDT and CDR2 is YYEEEE. The CDR3 runs 14 residues.

The J gene is TRBJ2-7, the V gene TRBV24-1, with 11 positions matching TRBD1. The germline V gene encodes CDR1 KGHDR and CDR2 SFDVKD. V lost 4 bases to trimming and J lost 3 bases; unmatched junction nucleotides: 7. The CDR3 is 16 residues long. CDR3 in amino acids: CATSDPGTGGGYEQYF. The DNA for the CDR3 is TGTGCCACCAGTGACCCTGGGACAGGGGGGGGCTACGAGCAGTACTTC.

The rearrangement links TRBV5-4 to TRBJ1-1, with D possibly being TRBD1 (5 bases). The germline V gene encodes CDR1 SGHNT and CDR2 YYREEE (reference sequence). The CDR3 is 14 amino acids. The V end was cut by 5 bases, the J end by 4 bases, with 15 bases between. The CDR3: CASSSPGRGTEAFF. As DNA, the CDR3 is TGTGCCAGCAGTTCCCCAGGGCGGGGCACTGAAGCTTTCTTT. The full variable domain, its missing parts supplied by reference TRBV5-4 and TRBJ1-1, is ETGVTQSPTHLIKTRGQQVTLRCSSQSGHNTVSWYQQALGQGPQFIFQYYREEENGRGNFPPRFSGLQFPNYSSELNVNALELDDSALYLCASSSPGRGTEAFFGQGTRLTVV.

This clone was observed a handful of times. The genes are TRBV29-1 and TRBJ1-1, with 9 positions matching TRBD1. V dropped 7 bases and J dropped 4; count of bases not matched to a gene: 4. Germline V gives CDR1 SQVTM, CDR2 ANQGSEA. This CDR3 is 12 amino acids long. This chain's CDR3 is CSAVDRGTEAFF. The CDR3 DNA reads as TGCAGCGCTGTGGACAGGGGCACTGAAGCTTTCTTT.

This clone was detected once. V is TRBV19 and J is TRBJ1-5; D is unresolved. Germline-derived CDR1 and CDR2 are LNHDA and SQIVND (reference sequence). Trimming took off 7 bases at V and 5 bases at J, with 12 bases between the two ends. The CDR3 length is 13 residues. The CDR3 DNA is TGTGCCAGTACAAGAAGGGAGGATCAGCCCCAGCATTTT. Its protein is CASTRREDQPQHF.

The chain couples TRBV12-3 or TRBV12-4 to TRBJ2-1, with a tentative D call TRBD2 (7 bases). V was cut by 10 bases and J by 2 bases, with 12 bases left in between. The CDR3 loop spans 13 amino acids. Here the CDR3 DNA reads TGTGCCACCTCGGGGGGCCCCTACAATGAGCAGTTCTTC. This encodes CATSGGPYNEQFF.

The chain couples TRBV5-1 to TRBJ1-1; D uncertain. The CDR3 has 15 residues. CDR1 is SGHRS and CDR2 is YFSETQ in the germline V gene. Trimming stripped 0 bases from V and 5 bases from J, with 14 bases between. CDR3 coding DNA: TGCGCCAGCAGCTTGGTGGTAGGGCGGGGAACTGAAGCTTTCTTT. Translating it yields CASSLVVGRGTEAFF.

The rearrangement uses TRBV20-1 and TRBJ2-7; D possibly corresponds to TRBD2 (5 bases). The length of the CDR3 is 11 residues. Between the trimmed V and J ends, which lost 7 bases and 4 bases, there was a span of 11 bases. Per germline, CDR1 DFQATT and CDR2 SNEGSKA (reference sequence). The CDR3, as DNA: TGCAGTGTAAGACGCGGGTACGAGCAGTACTTC. Translated: CSVRRGYEQYF.

The V gene is TRBV10-1, the J gene TRBJ2-4, with a possible D match to TRBD2 (5 bases). V dropped 3 bases and J dropped 6 bases, with 15 bases sitting between them. CDR3 length: 15 residues. Germline V gives CDR1 WNHNN, CDR2 SYGVQD (reference sequence). This CDR3 reads CASSDPSSGINIQYF. CDR3 sequence (DNA): TGCGCCAGCAGTGACCCTTCTTCCGGGATAAACATTCAGTACTTC.

V is TRBV5-1 and J is TRBJ2-2; 8 bases map to TRBD2. CDR3 length equals 16 residues. The ends lost 4 bases at V and 3 bases at J; junction bases unmatched: 8. Germline V gives CDR1 SGHRS, CDR2 YFSETQ. CDR3 nucleotide sequence: TGCGCCAGCAGCAGGCTAAGCGGGGGATACACCGGGGAGCTGTTTTTT. Translating gives CASSRLSGGYTGELFF.

The chain carries TRBV5-4 and TRBJ2-1; D is possibly TRBD2 (5 bases). V was clipped by 4 bases and J by 9 bases, with 17 bases between them. Germline V gives CDR1 SGHNT, CDR2 YYREEE (reference sequence). CDR3 length equals 14 residues. CDR3: CASSPIRARGEQFF. The CDR3 nucleotides are TGTGCCAGCAGCCCGATCCGAGCCCGGGGTGAGCAGTTCTTC.